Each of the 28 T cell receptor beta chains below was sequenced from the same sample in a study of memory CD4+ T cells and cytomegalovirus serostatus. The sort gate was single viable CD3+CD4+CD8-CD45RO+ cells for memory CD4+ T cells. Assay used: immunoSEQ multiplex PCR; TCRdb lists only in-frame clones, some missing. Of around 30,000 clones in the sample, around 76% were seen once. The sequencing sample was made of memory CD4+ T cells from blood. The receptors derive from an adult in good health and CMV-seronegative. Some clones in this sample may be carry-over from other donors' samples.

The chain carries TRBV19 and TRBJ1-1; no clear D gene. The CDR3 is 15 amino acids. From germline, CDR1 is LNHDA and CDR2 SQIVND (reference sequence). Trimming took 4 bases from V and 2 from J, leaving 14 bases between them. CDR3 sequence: CASSNHRHLNTEAFF. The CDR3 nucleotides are TGTGCCAGTAGTAACCATCGACATCTCAACACTGAAGCTTTCTTT. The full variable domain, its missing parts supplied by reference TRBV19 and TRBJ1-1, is DGGITQSPKYLFRKEGQNVTLSCEQNLNHDAMYWYRQDPGQGLRLIYYSQIVNDFQKGDIAEGYSVSREKKESFPLTVTSAQKNPTAFYLCASSNHRHLNTEAFFGQGTRLTVV.

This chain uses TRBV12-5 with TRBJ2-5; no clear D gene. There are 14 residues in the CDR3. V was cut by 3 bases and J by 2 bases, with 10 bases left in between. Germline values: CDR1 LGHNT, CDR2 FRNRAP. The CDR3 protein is CASGFLLDQETQYF. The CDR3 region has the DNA TGTGCTAGTGGTTTCCTCTTGGATCAAGAGACCCAGTACTTC.

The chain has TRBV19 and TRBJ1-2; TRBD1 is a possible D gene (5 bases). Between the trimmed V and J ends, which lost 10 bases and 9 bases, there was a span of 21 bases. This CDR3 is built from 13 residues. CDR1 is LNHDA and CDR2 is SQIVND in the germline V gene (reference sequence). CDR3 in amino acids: CATLGPGMRSYTF. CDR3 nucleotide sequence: TGTGCCACCCTGGGCCCAGGGATGAGAAGCTACACCTTC.

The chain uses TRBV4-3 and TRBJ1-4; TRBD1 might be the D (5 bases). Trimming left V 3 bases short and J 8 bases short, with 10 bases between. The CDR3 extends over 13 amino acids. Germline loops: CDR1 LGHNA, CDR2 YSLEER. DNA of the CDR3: TGCGCCAGCAGCCACGTGGGGGGGGAAAAACTGTTTTTT. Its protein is CASSHVGGEKLFF.

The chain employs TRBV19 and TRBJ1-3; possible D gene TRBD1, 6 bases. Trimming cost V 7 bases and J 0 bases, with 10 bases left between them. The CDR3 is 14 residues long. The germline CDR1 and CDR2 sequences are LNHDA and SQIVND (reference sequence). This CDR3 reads CASNGGRSGNTIYF. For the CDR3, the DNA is TGTGCCAGTAACGGGGGCCGCTCTGGAAACACCATATATTTT.

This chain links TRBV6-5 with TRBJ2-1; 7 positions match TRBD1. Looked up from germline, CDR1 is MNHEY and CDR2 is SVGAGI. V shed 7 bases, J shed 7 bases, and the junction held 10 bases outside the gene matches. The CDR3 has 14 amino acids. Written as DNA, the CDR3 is TGTGCCAGCATGCCGAAGGGGGCATGGAATGAGCAGTTCTTC. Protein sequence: CASMPKGAWNEQFF.

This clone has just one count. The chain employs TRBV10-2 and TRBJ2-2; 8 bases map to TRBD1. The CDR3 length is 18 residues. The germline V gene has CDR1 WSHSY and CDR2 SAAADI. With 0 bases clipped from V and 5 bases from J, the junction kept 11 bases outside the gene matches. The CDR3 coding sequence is TGCGCCAGCAGTGAGTCCGAATTAGGACAGGGATGGACCGGGGAGCTGTTTTTT. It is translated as CASSESELGQGWTGELFF.

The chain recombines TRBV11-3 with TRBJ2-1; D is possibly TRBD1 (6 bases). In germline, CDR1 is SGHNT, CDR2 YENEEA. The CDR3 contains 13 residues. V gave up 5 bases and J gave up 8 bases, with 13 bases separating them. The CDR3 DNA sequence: TGTGCCAGCAGCCCGTTGACAGGCGATGAGCAGTTCTTC. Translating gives CASSPLTGDEQFF.

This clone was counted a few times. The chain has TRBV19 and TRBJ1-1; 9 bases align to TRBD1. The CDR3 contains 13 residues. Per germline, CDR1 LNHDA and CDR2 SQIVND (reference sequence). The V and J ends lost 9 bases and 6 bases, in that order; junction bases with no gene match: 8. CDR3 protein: CARPRQGGAEAFF. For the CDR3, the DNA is TGTGCCAGACCAAGACAGGGGGGTGCTGAAGCTTTCTTT.

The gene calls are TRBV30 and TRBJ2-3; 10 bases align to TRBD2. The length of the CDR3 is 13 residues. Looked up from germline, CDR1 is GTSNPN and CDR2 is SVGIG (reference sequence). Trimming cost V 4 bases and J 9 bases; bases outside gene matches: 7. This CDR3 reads CAWTSGGLGTQYF. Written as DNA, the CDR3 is TGTGCCTGGACTAGCGGGGGTCTGGGGACGCAGTATTTT.

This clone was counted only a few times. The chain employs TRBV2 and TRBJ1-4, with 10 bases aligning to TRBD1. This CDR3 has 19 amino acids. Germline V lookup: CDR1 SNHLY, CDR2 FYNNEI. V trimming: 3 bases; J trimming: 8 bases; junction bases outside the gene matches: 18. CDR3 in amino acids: CASSEESFFGTGVSEKLFF. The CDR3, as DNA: TGTGCCAGCAGTGAGGAGTCTTTCTTTGGGACAGGGGTTTCAGAAAAACTGTTTTTT.

CDR3 in DNA: TGCGCCAGCAGCCAAGCCGGGGACAGGGAGGGCGAGCAGTACTTC. Residues: CASSQAGDREGEQYF. The chain is built from TRBV4-3 and TRBJ2-7, with 9 bases identical to TRBD1. The CDR3 loop spans 15 amino acids. Germline V gene data show CDR1 as LGHNA and CDR2 as YSLEER. J lost 6 bases, V lost 1 base, and 7 bases had no gene match.

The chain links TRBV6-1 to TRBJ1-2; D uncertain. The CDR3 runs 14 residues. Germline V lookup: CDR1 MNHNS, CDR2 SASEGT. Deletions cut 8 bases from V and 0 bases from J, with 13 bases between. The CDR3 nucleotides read TGTGCCAGCCGCAGCACAGCTACTAACTATGGCTACACCTTC. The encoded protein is CASRSTATNYGYTF.

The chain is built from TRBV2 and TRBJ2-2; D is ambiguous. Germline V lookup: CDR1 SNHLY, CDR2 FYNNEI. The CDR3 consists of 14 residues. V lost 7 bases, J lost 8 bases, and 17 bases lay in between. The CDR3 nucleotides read TGTGCCAGCATCGAGGCAGTGGGAAGAGGGGAGCTGTTTTTT. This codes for CASIEAVGRGELFF.

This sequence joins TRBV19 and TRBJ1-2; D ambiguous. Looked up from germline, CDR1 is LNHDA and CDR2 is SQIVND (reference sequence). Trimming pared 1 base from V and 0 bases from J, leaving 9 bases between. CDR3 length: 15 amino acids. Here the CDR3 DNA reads TGTGCCAGTAGTATAGGCGGCAACTCTAACTATGGCTACACCTTC. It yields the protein CASSIGGNSNYGYTF. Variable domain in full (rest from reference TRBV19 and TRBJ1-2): DGGITQSPKYLFRKEGQNVTLSCEQNLNHDAMYWYRQDPGQGLRLIYYSQIVNDFQKGDIAEGYSVSREKKESFPLTVTSAQKNPTAFYLCASSIGGNSNYGYTFGSGTRLTVV.

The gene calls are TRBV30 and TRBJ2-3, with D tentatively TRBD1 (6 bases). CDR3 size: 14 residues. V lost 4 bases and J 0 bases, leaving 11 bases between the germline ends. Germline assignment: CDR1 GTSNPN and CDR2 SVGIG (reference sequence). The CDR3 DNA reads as TGTGCCTGGATTACAGGGCCGAGCACAGATACGCAGTATTTT. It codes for CAWITGPSTDTQYF. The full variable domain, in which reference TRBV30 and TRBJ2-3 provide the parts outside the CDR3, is SQTIHQWPATLVQPVGSPLSLECTVEGTSNPNLYWYRQAAGRGLQLLFYSVGIGQISSEVPQNLSASRPQDRQFILSSKKLLLSDSGFYLCAWITGPSTDTQYFGPGTRLTVL.

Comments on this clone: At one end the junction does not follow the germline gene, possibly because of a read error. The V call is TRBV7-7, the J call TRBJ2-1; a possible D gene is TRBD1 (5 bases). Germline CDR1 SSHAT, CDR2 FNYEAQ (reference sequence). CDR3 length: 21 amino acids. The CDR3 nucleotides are TGTGCTAGCAGCTTAGGAGAGCAGGGCGCCTCATCTTCCAGCTCCTACAATGAGCAGTTCTTC. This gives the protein CASSLGEQGASSSSSYNEQFF.

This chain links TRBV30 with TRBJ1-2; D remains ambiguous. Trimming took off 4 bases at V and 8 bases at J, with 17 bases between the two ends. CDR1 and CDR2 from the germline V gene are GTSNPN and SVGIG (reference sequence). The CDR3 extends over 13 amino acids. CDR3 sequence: CAWNKKGLRGYTF. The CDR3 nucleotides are TGTGCCTGGAATAAGAAAGGGCTCCGGGGCTACACCTTC.

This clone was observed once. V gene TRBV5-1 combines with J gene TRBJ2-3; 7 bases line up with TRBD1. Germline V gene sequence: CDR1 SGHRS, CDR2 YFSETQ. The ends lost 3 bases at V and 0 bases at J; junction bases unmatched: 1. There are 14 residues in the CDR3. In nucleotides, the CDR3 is TGCGCCAGCAGCTCGGGACAGAGCACAGATACGCAGTATTTT. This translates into CASSSGQSTDTQYF.

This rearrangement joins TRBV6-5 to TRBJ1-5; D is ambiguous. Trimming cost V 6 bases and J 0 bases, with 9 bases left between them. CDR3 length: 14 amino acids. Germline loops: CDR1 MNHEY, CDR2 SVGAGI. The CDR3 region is CASSRGSSNQPQHF. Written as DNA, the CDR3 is TGTGCCAGCAGCCGCGGGTCTAGCAATCAGCCCCAGCATTTT.

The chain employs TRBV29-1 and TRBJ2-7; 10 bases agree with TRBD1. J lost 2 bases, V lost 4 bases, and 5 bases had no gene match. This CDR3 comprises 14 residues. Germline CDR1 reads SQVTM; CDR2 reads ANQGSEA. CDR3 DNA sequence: TGCAGCGTTGTGCCCGGACAGGGGGCCTACGAGCAGTACTTC. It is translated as CSVVPGQGAYEQYF.

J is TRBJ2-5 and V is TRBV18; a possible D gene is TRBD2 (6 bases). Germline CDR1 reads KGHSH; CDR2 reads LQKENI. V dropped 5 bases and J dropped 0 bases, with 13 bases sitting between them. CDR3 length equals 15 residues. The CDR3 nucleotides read TGTGCCAGCTCATTGGGGGGACGGTACCAAGAGACCCAGTACTTC. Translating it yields CASSLGGRYQETQYF.

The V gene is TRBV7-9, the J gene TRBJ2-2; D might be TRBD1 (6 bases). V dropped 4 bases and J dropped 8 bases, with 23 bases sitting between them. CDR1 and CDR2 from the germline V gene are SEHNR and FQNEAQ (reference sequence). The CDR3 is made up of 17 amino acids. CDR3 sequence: CASSSPILMTGSGELFF. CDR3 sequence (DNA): TGTGCCAGCAGCTCCCCAATACTCATGACAGGATCGGGGGAGCTGTTTTTT. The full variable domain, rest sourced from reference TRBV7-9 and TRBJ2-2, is DTGVSQNPRHKITKRGQNVTFRCDPISEHNRLYWYRQTLGQGPEFLTYFQNEAQLEKSRLLSDRFSAERPKGSFSTLEIQRTEQGDSAMYLCASSSPILMTGSGELFFGEGSRLTVL.

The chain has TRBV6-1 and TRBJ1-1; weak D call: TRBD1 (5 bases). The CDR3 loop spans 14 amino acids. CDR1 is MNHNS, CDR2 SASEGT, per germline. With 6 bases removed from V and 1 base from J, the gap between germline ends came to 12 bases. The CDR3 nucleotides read TGTGCCAGCAGCACTATTACAGGGAACACTGAAGCTTTCTTT. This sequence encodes CASSTITGNTEAFF.

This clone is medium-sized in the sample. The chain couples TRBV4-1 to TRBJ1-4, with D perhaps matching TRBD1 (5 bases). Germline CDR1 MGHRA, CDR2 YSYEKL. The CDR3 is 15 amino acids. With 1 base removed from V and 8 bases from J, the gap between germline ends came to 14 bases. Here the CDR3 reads CASSQAQGSGEKLFF. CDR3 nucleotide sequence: TGCGCCAGCAGCCAAGCGCAGGGTTCTGGGGAAAAACTGTTTTTT.

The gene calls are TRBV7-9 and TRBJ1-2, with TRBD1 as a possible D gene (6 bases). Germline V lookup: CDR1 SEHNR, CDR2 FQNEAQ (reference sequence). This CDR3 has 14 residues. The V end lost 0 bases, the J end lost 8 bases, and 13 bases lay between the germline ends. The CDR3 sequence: CASSLASGAGGYTF. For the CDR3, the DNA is TGTGCCAGCAGCTTAGCGTCAGGGGCGGGAGGCTACACCTTC.

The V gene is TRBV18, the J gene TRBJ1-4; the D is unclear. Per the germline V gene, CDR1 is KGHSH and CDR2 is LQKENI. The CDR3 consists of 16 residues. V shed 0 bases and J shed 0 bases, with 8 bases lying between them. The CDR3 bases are TGTGCCAGCTCACCACCGGGCACCTCAACTAATGAAAAACTGTTTTTT. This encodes CASSPPGTSTNEKLFF. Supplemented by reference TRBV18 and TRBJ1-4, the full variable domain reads NAGVMQNPRHLVRRRGQEARLRCSPMKGHSHVYWYRQLPEEGLKFMVYLQKENIIDESGMPKERFSAEFPKEGPSILRIQQVVRGDSAAYFCASSPPGTSTNEKLFFGSGTQLSVL.

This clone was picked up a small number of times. The chain's CDR3 is CAISESKMNNYGYTF. The CDR3, as DNA: TGTGCCATCAGTGAGTCGAAAATGAACAACTATGGCTACACCTTC. J is TRBJ1-2 and V is TRBV10-3; D not resolved. From germline, CDR1 is ENHRY and CDR2 SYGVKD. V was clipped by 0 bases and J by 2 bases, with 10 bases between them. CDR3 length equals 15 residues.